The 18 T cell receptor beta chains presented below share a single source sample, sequenced in a study of tumor-infiltrating lymphocytes in primary liver carcinoma. Making TCR beta cDNA involved roughly 500 ng total RNA and a constant-region primer. Sequencing libraries for TCR beta derived from three nested multiplex PCR rounds that used slightly modified ARM-PCR. PCR rounds one and two used TRBV1-TRBV30 forward primers with a C-beta reverse primer for around 11 cycles each. TCRdb redid the calling of the multiplex PCR reads with MiXCR, one entry per CDR3 protein. The table lists fewer than 150,000 distinct CDR3 sequences, less than 80% of them singletons. Co-extracting RNA and DNA was done with roughly 17-31 mg of unsorted bulk tissue as input. The sequencing input was liver tumor tissue from sampling region 1. As for subset: tumor region T1, superior pole. Every receptor here comes from a woman aged 60-75 years with primary liver carcinoma and hepatitis B virus infection.

A word on this clonotype: Sequence at one end of the junction differs from germline and may be a read error. This sequence joins TRBV11-2 and TRBJ2-7; D possibly matches TRBD1 or TRBD2 (5 bases each). Germline V gene data show CDR1 as SGHAT and CDR2 as FQNNGV. The CDR3 covers 13 residues. CDR3 residues: CAGGLEILGEQYF. CDR3 DNA sequence: TGTGCCGGCGGCTTAGAGATCTTAGGGGAGCAGTATTTC.

Concerning this clonotype: A read error may be the cause here, since a much bigger clone is one base away. The rearrangement joins TRBV7-8 to TRBJ2-7; either TRBD1 or TRBD2 may fit D (8 bases each). CDR1 is SGHVS, CDR2 FQNEAQ, per germline. The CDR3 sequence is 15 residues long. V was cut by 5 bases and J by 9 bases, with 23 bases left in between. In DNA, the CDR3 is TGTGCCAGCAGCGTACGACAGGGGCCGGCGGGGGGGCAGTACTTC. This translates into CASSVRQGPAGGQYF.

In the case of this clonotype: A junction end diverges from the germline sequence, so it may reflect a read error. The chain carries TRBV5-1 and TRBJ1-1; D unclear. Germline lookup yields CDR1 SGHRS and CDR2 YFSETQ. The CDR3 has 13 amino acids. CDR3 amino acids: CASSLDRAIEAFF. In DNA, the CDR3 is TGCGCCAGCAGTTTGGATAGGGCCATTGAAGCTTTCTTT.

With respect to this clonotype: A much bigger clone sits one base away, suggesting this may be a read error. The chain uses TRBV6-5 and TRBJ2-1; possible D gene TRBD1, 6 bases. Trimming pared 5 bases from V and 2 bases from J, leaving 16 bases between. From germline, CDR1 is MNHEY and CDR2 SVGAGI. CDR3 length: 16 amino acids. The CDR3 protein is CASSRDGTMTYNEQFF. The CDR3 DNA sequence: TGTGCCAGCAGTCGGGACGGGACAATGACCTACAATGAGCAGTTCTTC.

With regard to this clonotype: A read error may account for a junction end that differs from germline. The rearrangement links TRBV6-6 to TRBJ2-1, with TRBD2 as a possible D gene (6 bases). This CDR3 comprises 16 residues. Germline CDR1 MNHNY, CDR2 SVGAGI (reference sequence). CDR3 in DNA: TGTGCTAGCAGTCCCTGGACTACTGAGTCCTACAATGAGCAGTTCTTC. Amino acid sequence: CASSPWTTESYNEQFF.

DNA of the CDR3: TGTGCCAGCAGCCCCCCTGAGGGGACCACAGATACGCAGTATTTT. This codes for CASSPPEGTTDTQYF. This chain links TRBV28 with TRBJ2-3, with D perhaps being TRBD1 or TRBD2 (5 bases each). The germline V and J ends were trimmed by 6 bases and 2 bases, with 15 bases remaining between them. Germline V CDR1 and CDR2: MDHEN, SYDVKM. This CDR3 comprises 15 residues.

This clonotype was detected only once. The chain is built from TRBV11-3 and TRBJ1-2; D unresolved. The CDR3 runs 17 residues. Germline CDR1 reads SGHNT; CDR2 reads YENEEA. V was clipped by 4 bases and J by 6 bases, with 24 bases between them. CDR3 DNA: TGTGCCAGCAGCTGTGGCCTCCGGGTCCGGGTAACTGATGGCTACACCTTC. It specifies CASSCGLRVRVTDGYTF. The variable domain in full, with the rest retrieved from reference TRBV11-3 and TRBJ1-2, is EAGVVQSPRYKIIEKKQPVAFWCNPISGHNTLYWYLQNLGQGPELLIRYENEEAVDDSQLPKDRFSAERLKGVDSTLKIQPAELGDSAVYLCASSCGLRVRVTDGYTFGSGTRLTVV.

A word on this clonotype: This may be a read error: a much more frequent sequence differs by one nucleotide. The chain recombines TRBV7-8 with TRBJ2-7, with 7 bases lining up with TRBD1. This CDR3 has 13 residues. Germline V lookup: CDR1 SGHVS, CDR2 FQNEAQ. This CDR3 reads CASSLDRGDEEYF. Here the CDR3 DNA reads TGTGCCAGCAGCTTAGACAGGGGAGACGAGGAGTACTTC.

Comment on this clonotype: This CDR3 fails to terminate in the conserved phenylalanine or tryptophan, so it likely reflects a read error. The limits of the CDR3 on the DNA are not certain, so only TCRdb's listed CDR3 is given. The chain employs TRBV28 and TRBJ2-7; TRBD2 was called by the table and not checked on the DNA. The CDR3 contains 13 residues when both ends are counted. The germline CDR1 and CDR2 sequences are MDHEN and SYDVKM. The CDR3 here is CASSFRSRGQTYY.

This clonotype came up many times. V gene TRBV28 combines with J gene TRBJ2-5; TRBD2 might be the D (6 bases). Trimming took off 6 bases at V and 0 bases at J, with 20 bases between the two ends. Germline lookup yields CDR1 MDHEN and CDR2 SYDVKM. CDR3 length: 17 residues. The CDR3 DNA sequence: TGTGCCAGCAGAGGGACGGGCGGGGTACGGTACCAAGAGACCCAGTACTTC. Residues: CASRGTGGVRYQETQYF.

In its sample, this clonotype was seen a few times. V usage is TRBV5-1 and J usage is TRBJ2-3; 12 nucleotides agree with TRBD2. Losses at the gene ends were 2 bases for V and 7 bases for J; bases not matched to a gene: 5. In germline, CDR1 is SGHRS, CDR2 YFSETQ. The CDR3 runs 15 residues. This chain's CDR3 is CASSFTSGRSNTQYF. The DNA of the CDR3 is TGCGCCAGCAGCTTTACTAGCGGGAGGTCAAATACGCAGTATTTT.

In this sample, this clonotype turned up a few times. A much larger clone lies one base from this, so it may be a read error. J is TRBJ1-1 and V is TRBV28; D not certain. The germline V gene encodes CDR1 MDHEN and CDR2 SYDVKM. The CDR3 runs to 14 residues. V was shortened by 8 bases and J by 0 bases, with 13 bases between the two germline ends. The CDR3 region has the DNA TGTGCCAGCCGACGGCCCCCGATGAACACTGAAGCTTTCTTT. It is translated as CASRRPPMNTEAFF.

This clonotype has ten or more counts. The chain employs TRBV12-3 or TRBV12-4 and TRBJ1-5; 7 nucleotides match TRBD1. The V and J ends lost 10 bases and 7 bases, in that order; junction bases with no gene match: 10. This CDR3 spans 13 amino acids. CDR3 in amino acids: CATTGDLRQPQHF. Written as DNA, the CDR3 is TGTGCCACCACAGGGGACCTCAGGCAGCCCCAGCATTTT.

This clonotype appeared many times. A read error may explain this, as a much larger clone is one base away. The CDR3 nucleotides read TGTGCCAGCAGTTACAGGGCCTCTGGGGCCAACGTCCTGACTTTC. This codes for CASSYRASGANVLTF. The gene calls are TRBV6-5 and TRBJ2-6; D unresolved. V lost 2 bases to trimming and J lost 0 bases, with 5 bases between them. This CDR3 is built from 15 residues. Per germline, CDR1 MNHEY and CDR2 SVGAGI.

This clonotype was seen repeatedly, ten times or more. The rearrangement joins TRBV10-3 to TRBJ2-7; TRBD1 matches at 10 bases. The CDR3 sequence is 15 residues long. The germline gives CDR1 ENHRY, CDR2 SYGVKD. The ends lost 6 bases at V and 8 bases at J; junction bases unmatched: 13. The CDR3 here is CAISLAPGQGSKQYF. The CDR3 DNA follows: TGTGCCATCAGCCTAGCGCCGGGACAGGGGTCGAAGCAGTACTTC.

This rearrangement joins TRBV2 to TRBJ2-1; D is undetermined. V lost 6 bases, J lost 8 bases, and 8 bases lay in between. The CDR3 totals 11 residues. Germline V CDR1 and CDR2: SNHLY, FYNNEI. CDR3 nucleotides: TGTGCCAGCAGGCAAAGGGATGAGCAGTTCTTC. It yields the protein CASRQRDEQFF. Looking up the rest from reference TRBV2 and TRBJ2-1 gives the full variable domain: EPEVTQTPSHQVTQMGQEVILRCVPISNHLYFYWYRQILGQKVEFLVSFYNNEISEKSEIFDDQFSVERPDGSNFTLKIRSTKLEDSAMYFCASRQRDEQFFGPGTRLTVL.

As concerns this clonotype: Given a much more abundant clone one base away, this may be a read error. The rearrangement links TRBV5-4 to TRBJ2-3; 11 nucleotides agree with TRBD2. The germline V gene has CDR1 SGHNT and CDR2 YYREEE (reference sequence). The V segment lost 3 bases and the J segment 5 bases; nucleotides outside the gene matches: 8. The CDR3 extends over 16 amino acids. The CDR3 loop is CASSSGTSGRKDTQYF. CDR3 in DNA: TGTGCCAGCAGCTCCGGGACTAGCGGACGCAAAGATACGCAGTATTTT.

This clonotype was seen many times. The rearrangement links TRBV5-4 to TRBJ2-5, with 14 positions matching TRBD2. After removal of 5 bases from V and 5 bases from J, the junction contained 5 bases not matched to a gene. CDR1 SGHNT and CDR2 YYREEE come from the germline V gene (reference sequence). The CDR3 sequence is 15 residues long. The DNA of the CDR3 is TGTGCCAGCAGGGACAGACTAGCGGGAGGGGAGACCCAGTACTTC. Its protein product is CASRDRLAGGETQYF. Full variable domain (missing parts from reference TRBV5-4 and TRBJ2-5): ETGVTQSPTHLIKTRGQQVTLRCSSQSGHNTVSWYQQALGQGPQFIFQYYREEENGRGNFPPRFSGLQFPNYSSELNVNALELDDSALYLCASRDRLAGGETQYFGPGTRLLVL.